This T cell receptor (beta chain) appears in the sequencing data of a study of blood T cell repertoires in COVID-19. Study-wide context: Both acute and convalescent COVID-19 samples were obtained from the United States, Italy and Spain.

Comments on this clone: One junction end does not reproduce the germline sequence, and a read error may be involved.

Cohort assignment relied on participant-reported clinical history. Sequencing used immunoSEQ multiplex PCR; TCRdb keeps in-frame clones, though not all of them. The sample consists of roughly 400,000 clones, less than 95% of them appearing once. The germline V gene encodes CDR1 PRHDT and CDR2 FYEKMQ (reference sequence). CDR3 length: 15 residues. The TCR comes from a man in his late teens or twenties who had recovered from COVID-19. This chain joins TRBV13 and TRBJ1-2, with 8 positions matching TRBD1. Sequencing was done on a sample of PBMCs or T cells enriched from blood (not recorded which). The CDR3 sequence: CASSLGQGFFYGYTF. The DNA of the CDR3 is TGTGCCAGCAGCCTAGGACAGGGCTTCTTCTATGGCTACACCTTC. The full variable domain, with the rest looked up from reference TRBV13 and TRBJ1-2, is AAGVIQSPRHLIKEKRETATLKCYPIPRHDTVYWYQQGPGQDPQFLISFYEKMQSDKGSIPDRFSAQQFSDYHSELNMSSLELGDSALYFCASSLGQGFFYGYTFGSGTRLTVV.